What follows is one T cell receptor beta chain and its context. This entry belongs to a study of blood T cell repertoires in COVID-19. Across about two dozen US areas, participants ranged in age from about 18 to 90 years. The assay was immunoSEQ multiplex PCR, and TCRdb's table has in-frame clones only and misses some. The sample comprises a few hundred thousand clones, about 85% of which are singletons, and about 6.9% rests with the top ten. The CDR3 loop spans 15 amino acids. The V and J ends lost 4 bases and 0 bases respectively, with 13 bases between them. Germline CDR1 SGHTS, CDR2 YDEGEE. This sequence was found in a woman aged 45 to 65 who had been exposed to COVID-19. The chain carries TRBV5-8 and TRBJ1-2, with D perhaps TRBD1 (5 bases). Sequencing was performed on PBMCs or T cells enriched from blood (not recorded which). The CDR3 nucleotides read TGTGCCAGCAGCCCCCGGGACTTACCTAACTATGGCTACACCTTC. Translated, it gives CASSPRDLPNYGYTF.